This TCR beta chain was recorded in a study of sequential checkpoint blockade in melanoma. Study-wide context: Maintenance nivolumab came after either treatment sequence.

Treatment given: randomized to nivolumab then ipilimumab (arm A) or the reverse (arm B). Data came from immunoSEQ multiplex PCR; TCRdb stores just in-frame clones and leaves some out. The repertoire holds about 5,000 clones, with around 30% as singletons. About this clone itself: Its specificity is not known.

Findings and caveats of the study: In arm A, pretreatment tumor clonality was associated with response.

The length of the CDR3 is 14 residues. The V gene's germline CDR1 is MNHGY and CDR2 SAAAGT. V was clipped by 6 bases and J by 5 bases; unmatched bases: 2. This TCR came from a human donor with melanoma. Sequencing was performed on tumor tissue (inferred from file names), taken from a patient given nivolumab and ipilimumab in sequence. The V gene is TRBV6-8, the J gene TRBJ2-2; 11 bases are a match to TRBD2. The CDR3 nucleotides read TGTGCCAGCAGAAGACTAGCGGGGACCGGGGAGCTGTTTTTT. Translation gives CASRRLAGTGELFF.